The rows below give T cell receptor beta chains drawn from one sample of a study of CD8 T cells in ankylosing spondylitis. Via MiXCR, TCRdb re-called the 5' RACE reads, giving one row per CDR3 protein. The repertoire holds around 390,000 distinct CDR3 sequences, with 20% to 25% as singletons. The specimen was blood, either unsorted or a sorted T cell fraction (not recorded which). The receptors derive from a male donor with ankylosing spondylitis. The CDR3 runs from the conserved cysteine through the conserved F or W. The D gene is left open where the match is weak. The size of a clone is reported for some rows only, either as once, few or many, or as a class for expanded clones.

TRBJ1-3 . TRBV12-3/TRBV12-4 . CASSLPFHLSADLSGNTIYF TGTGCCAGCAGTTTACCCTTTCATTTGTCGGCAGACCTCTCTGGAAACACCATATATTTT
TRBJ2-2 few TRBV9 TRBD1 CASSVNRGPNTGELFF TGTGCCAGCAGCGTTAACAGGGGGCCGAACACCGGGGAGCTGTTTTTT
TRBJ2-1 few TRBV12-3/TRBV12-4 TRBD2 CASSPGLAGGTYNEQFF TGTGCCAGCAGCCCAGGACTAGCGGGAGGGACGTACAATGAGCAGTTCTTC
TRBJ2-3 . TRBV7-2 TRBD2 CASSLRALAGFGTQYF TGTGCCAGCAGCTTAAGGGCACTAGCGGGATTTGGTACGCAGTATTTT
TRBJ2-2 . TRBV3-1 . CASSQGFPAGELFF TGTGCCAGCAGCCAAGGATTCCCCGCCGGGGAGCTGTTTTTT
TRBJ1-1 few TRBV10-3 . CAISERGRRNTEAFF TGTGCCATCAGTGAGAGGGGCCGGAGGAACACTGAAGCTTTCTTT
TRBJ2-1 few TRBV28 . CASSPGMDVQFF TGTGCCAGCAGCCCAGGGATGGACGTTCAGTTCTTC
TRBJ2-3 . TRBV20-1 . CSARVAGTDTQYF TGCAGTGCTAGAGTGGCGGGAACAGATACGCAGTATTTT
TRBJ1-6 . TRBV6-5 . CASSWDGGMNSPLHF TGTGCCAGCAGTTGGGACGGTGGCATGAATTCACCCCTCCACTTT
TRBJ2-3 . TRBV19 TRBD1 CASSLTDRYTDTQYF TGTGCCAGTAGTCTTACGGACAGGTACACAGATACGCAGTATTTT
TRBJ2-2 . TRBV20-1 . CSARGWNTGELFF TGCAGTGCTAGAGGCTGGAACACCGGGGAGCTGTTTTTT
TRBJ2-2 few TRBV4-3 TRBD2 CASSQEGRAERNTGELFF TGCGCCAGCAGCCAAGAAGGGAGGGCGGAGAGGAACACCGGGGAGCTGTTTTTT
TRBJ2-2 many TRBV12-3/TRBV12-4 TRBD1 CASSFYRGSGELFF TGTGCCAGCAGTTTCTACAGGGGGTCGGGGGAGCTGTTTTTT
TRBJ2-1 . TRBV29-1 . CSVEMMNEQFF TGCAGCGTTGAGATGATGAATGAGCAGTTCTTC
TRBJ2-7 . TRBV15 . CATSRAALSHEQYF TGTGCCACCAGCAGGGCGGCTCTGTCCCACGAGCAGTACTTC
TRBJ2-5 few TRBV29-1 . CSVGWGDQETQYF TGCAGCGTTGGGTGGGGGGACCAAGAGACCCAGTACTTC
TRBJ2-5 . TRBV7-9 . CASSLEGAETQYF TGTGCCAGCAGCTTAGAGGGTGCGGAGACCCAGTACTTC
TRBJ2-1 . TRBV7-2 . CASSLSLGRYEQFF TGTGCCAGCAGCTTAAGCTTGGGGCGGTATGAGCAGTTCTTC
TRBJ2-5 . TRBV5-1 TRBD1 CASSLHRGLGQETQYF TGCGCCAGCAGCTTACACAGGGGTTTGGGACAAGAGACCCAGTACTTC
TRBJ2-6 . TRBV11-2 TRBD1 CASSSRTGLYSGANVLTF TGTGCCAGCAGCAGCAGGACAGGGCTTTATTCCGGGGCCAACGTCCTGACTTTC
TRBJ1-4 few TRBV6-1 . CASRFIATNEKLFF TGTGCCAGCCGATTTATTGCAACTAATGAAAAACTGTTTTTT
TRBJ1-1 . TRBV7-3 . CASSLNPVTGNTEAFF TGTGCCAGCAGCTTAAACCCCGTGACAGGGAACACTGAAGCTTTCTTT
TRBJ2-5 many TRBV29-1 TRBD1 CSVEGGQGQETQYF TGCAGCGTTGAAGGGGGACAGGGACAAGAGACCCAGTACTTC
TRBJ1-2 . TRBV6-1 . CASSTVGVGSAGYTF TGTGCCAGCAGCACGGTGGGGGTGGGATCTGCTGGCTACACCTTC
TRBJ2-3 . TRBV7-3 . CASSPGLNTDTQYF TGTGCCAGCAGCCCGGGACTGAACACAGATACGCAGTATTTT
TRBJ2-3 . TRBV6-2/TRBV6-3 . CASKPPRALDTQYF TGTGCCAGCAAACCCCCCCGGGCACTAGATACGCAGTATTTT
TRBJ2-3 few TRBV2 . CASSKREASTDTQYF TGTGCCAGCAGTAAGAGGGAGGCCAGCACAGATACGCAGTATTTT
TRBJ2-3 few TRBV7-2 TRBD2 CASSFRLARGTDTQYF TGTGCCAGCAGCTTCCGACTAGCCCGAGGCACAGATACGCAGTATTTT
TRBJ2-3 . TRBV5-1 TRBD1 CASTRDSLGVDTQYF TGCGCCAGCACTCGGGACAGTTTGGGTGTAGATACGCAGTATTTT
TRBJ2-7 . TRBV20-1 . CSARAGGPSLEQYF TGCAGTGCTAGAGCTGGGGGCCCCTCTCTGGAGCAGTACTTC
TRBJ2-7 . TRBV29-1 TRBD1 CSVAPFNRGEQYF TGCAGCGTCGCACCGTTTAACAGGGGAGAGCAGTACTTC
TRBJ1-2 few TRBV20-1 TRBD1 CSAPTGGRNGYTF TGCAGTGCCCCGACAGGGGGGAGGAATGGCTACACCTTC
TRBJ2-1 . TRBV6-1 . CASSEAGRNYNEQFF TGTGCCAGCAGTGAAGCGGGGCGGAATTACAATGAGCAGTTCTTC
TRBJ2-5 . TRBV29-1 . CSVARPLGETQYF TGCAGCGTTGCAAGGCCGCTTGGGGAGACCCAGTACTTC
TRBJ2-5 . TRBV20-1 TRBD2 CSAYSGRGPQETQYF TGCAGTGCTTATAGCGGGAGGGGACCTCAAGAGACCCAGTACTTC
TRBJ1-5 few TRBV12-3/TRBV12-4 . CASSVQGGGNQPQHF TGTGCCAGCAGTGTCCAGGGTGGTGGCAATCAGCCCCAGCATTTT
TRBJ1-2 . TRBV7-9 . CASSSTVSGYTF TGTGCCAGCAGCTCGACAGTCTCAGGCTACACCTTC
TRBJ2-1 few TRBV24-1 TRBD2 CATTGAGGPSYNEQFF TGTGCCACAACAGGGGCGGGAGGGCCCTCCTACAATGAGCAGTTCTTC
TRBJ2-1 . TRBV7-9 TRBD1 CASSTAGQGNEQFF TGTGCCAGCAGCACTGCGGGACAGGGGAATGAGCAGTTCTTC
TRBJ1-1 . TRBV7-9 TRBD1 CASSKRQGNTEAFF TGTGCCAGCAGCAAGCGACAGGGGAACACTGAAGCTTTCTTT
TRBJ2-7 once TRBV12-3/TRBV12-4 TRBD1 CASSRQGREQYF TGTGCCAGCAGTAGACAGGGGCGCGAGCAGTACTTC
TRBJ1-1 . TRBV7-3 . CASSFSGMNTEAFF TGTGCCAGCAGCTTTTCTGGGATGAACACTGAAGCTTTCTTT
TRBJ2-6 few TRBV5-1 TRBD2 CASSARLAVPSGANVLTF TGCGCCAGCAGCGCCCGACTAGCGGTCCCCTCTGGGGCCAACGTCCTGACTTTC
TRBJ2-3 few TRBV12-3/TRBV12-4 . CASSFLAYTQYF TGTGCCAGCAGTTTTCTAGCTTATACGCAGTATTTT
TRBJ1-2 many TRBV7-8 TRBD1 CASSSRGQGDGYTF TGTGCCAGCAGCTCACGGGGACAGGGAGATGGCTACACCTTC
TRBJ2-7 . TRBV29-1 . CSAQQEGYEQYF TGCAGCGCCCAACAGGAAGGCTACGAGCAGTACTTC
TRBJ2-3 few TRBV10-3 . CAISESGSAADTQYF TGTGCCATCAGTGAGTCCGGGAGTGCGGCAGATACGCAGTATTTT
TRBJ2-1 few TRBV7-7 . CASSPSGGHEQFF TGTGCTAGCAGCCCCTCGGGGGGCCATGAGCAGTTCTTC
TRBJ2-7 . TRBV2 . CASSVSGVYEQYF TGTGCCAGCAGTGTTAGCGGAGTCTACGAGCAGTACTTC
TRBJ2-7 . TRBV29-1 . CSVGSAGSAYEQYF TGCAGCGTTGGATCGGCAGGGTCTGCCTACGAGCAGTACTTC
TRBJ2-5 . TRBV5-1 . CASSFGWPQETQYF TGCGCCAGCAGTTTTGGATGGCCTCAAGAGACCCAGTACTTC
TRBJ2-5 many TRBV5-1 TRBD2 CASSLGLAAQETQYF TGCGCCAGCAGTCTGGGACTAGCGGCTCAAGAGACCCAGTACTTC